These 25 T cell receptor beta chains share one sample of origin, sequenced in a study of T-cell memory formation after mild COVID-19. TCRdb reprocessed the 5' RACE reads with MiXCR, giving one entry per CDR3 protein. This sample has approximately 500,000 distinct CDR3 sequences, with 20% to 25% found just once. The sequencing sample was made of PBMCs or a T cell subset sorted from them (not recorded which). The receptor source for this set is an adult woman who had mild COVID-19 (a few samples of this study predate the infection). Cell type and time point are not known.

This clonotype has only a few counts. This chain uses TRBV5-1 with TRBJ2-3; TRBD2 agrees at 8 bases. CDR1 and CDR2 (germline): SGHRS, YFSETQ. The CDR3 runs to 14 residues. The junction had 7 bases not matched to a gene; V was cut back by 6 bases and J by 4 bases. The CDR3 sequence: CASKAGGSADTQYF. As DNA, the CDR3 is TGCGCCAGCAAGGCGGGAGGCTCCGCAGATACGCAGTATTTT.

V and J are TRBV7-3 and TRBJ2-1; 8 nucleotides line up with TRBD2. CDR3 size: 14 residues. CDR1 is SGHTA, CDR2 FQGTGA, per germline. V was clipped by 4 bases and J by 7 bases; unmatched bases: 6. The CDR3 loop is CASSSGTRFNEQFF. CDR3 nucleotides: TGTGCCAGCAGCTCCGGGACTAGGTTTAATGAGCAGTTCTTC.

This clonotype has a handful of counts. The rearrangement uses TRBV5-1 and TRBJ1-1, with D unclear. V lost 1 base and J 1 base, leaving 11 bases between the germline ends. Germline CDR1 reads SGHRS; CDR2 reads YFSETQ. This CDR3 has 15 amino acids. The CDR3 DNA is TGCGCCAGCAGCTTGCTCCACCCGCAGAACACTGAAGCTTTCTTT. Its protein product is CASSLLHPQNTEAFF.

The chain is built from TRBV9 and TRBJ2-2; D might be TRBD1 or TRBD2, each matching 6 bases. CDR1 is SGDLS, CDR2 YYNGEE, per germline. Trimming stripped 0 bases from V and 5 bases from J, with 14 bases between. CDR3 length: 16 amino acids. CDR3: CASSVAVRGATGELFF. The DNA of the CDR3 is TGTGCCAGCAGCGTAGCGGTGAGGGGGGCAACCGGGGAGCTGTTTTTT.

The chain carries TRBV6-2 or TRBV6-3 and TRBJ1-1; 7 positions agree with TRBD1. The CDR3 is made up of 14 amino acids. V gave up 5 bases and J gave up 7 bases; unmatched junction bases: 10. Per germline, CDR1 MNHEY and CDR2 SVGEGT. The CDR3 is CASSPIDREDEAFF. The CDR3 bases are TGTGCCAGCAGTCCAATCGACAGGGAGGATGAAGCTTTCTTT.

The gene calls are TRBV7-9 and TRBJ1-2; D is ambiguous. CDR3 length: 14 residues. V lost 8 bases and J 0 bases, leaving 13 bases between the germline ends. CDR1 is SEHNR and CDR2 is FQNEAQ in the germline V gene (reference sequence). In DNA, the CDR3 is TGTGCCAGCCTATCTTCCGGGCCTAACTATGGCTACACCTTC. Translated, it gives CASLSSGPNYGYTF.

CDR3 amino acids: CASSRQGAGADTQYF. The CDR3 nucleotides are TGTGCCAGCAGCCGCCAGGGGGCAGGGGCAGATACGCAGTATTTT. The rearrangement uses TRBV11-2 and TRBJ2-3; 8 nucleotides align to TRBD1. V dropped 5 bases and J dropped 4; count of bases not matched to a gene: 8. CDR1 is SGHAT, CDR2 FQNNGV, per germline. This CDR3 region has 15 residues.

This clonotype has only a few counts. The chain's CDR3 is CASRGDLAPNTGELFF. Written as DNA, the CDR3 is TGTGCCAGCAGGGGGGATCTAGCGCCGAACACCGGGGAGCTGTTTTTT. This chain links TRBV11-2 with TRBJ2-2; weak D call: TRBD2 (6 bases). The V end lost 6 bases, the J end lost 0 bases, and 14 bases lay between the germline ends. The CDR3 is 16 amino acids. The V gene's germline CDR1 is SGHAT and CDR2 FQNNGV.

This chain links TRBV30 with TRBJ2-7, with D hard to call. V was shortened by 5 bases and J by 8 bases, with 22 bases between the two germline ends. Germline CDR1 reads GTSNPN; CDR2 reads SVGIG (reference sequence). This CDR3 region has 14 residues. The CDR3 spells CAWVPTSPLRQQYF. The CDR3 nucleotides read TGTGCCTGGGTTCCGACGTCTCCCCTCCGTCAGCAGTACTTC.

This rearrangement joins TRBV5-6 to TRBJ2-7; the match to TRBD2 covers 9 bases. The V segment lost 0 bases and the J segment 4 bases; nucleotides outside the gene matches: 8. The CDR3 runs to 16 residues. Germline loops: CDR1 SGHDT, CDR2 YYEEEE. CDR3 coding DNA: TGTGCCAGCAGCTTGGCCAAGCGGGGGGCTGGGTACGAGCAGTACTTC. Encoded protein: CASSLAKRGAGYEQYF. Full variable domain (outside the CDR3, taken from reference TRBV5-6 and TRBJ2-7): DAGVTQSPTHLIKTRGQQVTLRCSPKSGHDTVSWYQQALGQGPQFIFQYYEEEERQRGNFPDRFSGHQFPNYSSELNVNALLLGDSALYLCASSLAKRGAGYEQYFGPGTRLTVT.

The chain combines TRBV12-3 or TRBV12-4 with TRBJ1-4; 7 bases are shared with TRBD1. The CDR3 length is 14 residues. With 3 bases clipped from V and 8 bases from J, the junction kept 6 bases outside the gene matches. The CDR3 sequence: CASSLKGQREKLFF. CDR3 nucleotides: TGTGCCAGCAGTTTGAAGGGACAGCGAGAAAAACTGTTTTTT.

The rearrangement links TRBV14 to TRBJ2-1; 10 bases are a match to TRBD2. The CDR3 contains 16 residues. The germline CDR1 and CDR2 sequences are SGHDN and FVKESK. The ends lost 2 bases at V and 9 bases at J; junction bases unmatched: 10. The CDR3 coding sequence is TGTGCCAGCAGCCAACTCCTAGCGGGAGTTCCCCTTGAGCAGTTCTTC. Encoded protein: CASSQLLAGVPLEQFF.

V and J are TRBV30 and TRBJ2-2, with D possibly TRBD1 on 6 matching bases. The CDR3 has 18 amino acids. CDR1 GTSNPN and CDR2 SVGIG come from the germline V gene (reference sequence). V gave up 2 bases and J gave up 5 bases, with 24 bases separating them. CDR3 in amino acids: CAWSRGHVWGQVTGELFF. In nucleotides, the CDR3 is TGTGCCTGGAGTAGAGGTCACGTATGGGGGCAGGTGACCGGGGAGCTGTTTTTT.

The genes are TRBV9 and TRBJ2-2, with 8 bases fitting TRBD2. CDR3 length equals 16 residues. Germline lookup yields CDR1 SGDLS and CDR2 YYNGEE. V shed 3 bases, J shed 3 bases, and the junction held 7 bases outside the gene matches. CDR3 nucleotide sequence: TGTGCCAGCAGCGGTCCGGGGGGGGTCGACACCGGGGAGCTGTTTTTT. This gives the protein CASSGPGGVDTGELFF.

The CDR3 protein is CASSPSGDPKVPGNTIYF. Written as DNA, the CDR3 is TGTGCCAGCAGCCCCTCGGGGGACCCGAAGGTTCCTGGAAACACCATATATTTT. The chain uses TRBV14 and TRBJ1-3; D may be TRBD1 (5 bases). Trimming stripped 4 bases from V and 2 bases from J, with 21 bases between. This CDR3 has 18 amino acids. Germline assignment: CDR1 SGHDN and CDR2 FVKESK.

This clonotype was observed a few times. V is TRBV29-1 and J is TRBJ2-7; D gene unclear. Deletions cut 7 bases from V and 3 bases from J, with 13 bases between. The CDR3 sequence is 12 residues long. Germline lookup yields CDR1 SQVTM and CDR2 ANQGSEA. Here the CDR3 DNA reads TGCAGCGCTATGGAGTCGGGCTACGAGCAGTACTTC. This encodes CSAMESGYEQYF.

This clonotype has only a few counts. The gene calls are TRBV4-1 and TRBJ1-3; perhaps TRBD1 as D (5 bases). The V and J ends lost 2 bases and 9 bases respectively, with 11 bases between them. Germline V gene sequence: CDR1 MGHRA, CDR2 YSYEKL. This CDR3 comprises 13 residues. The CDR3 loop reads CASSQPPGTTIYF. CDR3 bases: TGCGCCAGCAGCCAACCCCCAGGGACCACCATATATTTT.

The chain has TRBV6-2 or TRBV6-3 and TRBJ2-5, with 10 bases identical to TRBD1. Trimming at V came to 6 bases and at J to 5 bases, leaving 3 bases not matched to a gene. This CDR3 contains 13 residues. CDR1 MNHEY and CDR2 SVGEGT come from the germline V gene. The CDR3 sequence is CASRDRGWETQYF. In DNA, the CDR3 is TGTGCCAGCAGGGACAGGGGGTGGGAGACCCAGTACTTC.

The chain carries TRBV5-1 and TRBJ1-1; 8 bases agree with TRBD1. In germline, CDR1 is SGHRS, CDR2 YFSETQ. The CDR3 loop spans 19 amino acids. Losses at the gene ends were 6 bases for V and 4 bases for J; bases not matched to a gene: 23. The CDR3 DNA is TGCGCCAGCACCCCCTCCTCAGGGGGCATAGGGAGTAGGGTCACTGAAGCTTTCTTT. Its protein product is CASTPSSGGIGSRVTEAFF.

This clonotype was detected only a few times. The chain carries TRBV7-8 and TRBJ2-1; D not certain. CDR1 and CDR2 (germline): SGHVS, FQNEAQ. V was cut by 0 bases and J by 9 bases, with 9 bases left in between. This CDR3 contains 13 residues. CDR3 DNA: TGTGCCAGCAGCTTAGCGGGTCGGGTTGAGCAGTTCTTC. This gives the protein CASSLAGRVEQFF.

The DNA of the CDR3 is TGCGCCAGCGCCGGGACGGTGGAGGAGCAGTACTTC. Amino acid sequence: CASAGTVEEQYF. This chain uses TRBV5-1 with TRBJ2-7, with D possibly being TRBD1 or TRBD2 (5 bases each). V was pared by 7 bases and J by 7 bases, with 15 bases between. This CDR3 region has 12 residues. CDR1 and CDR2 from the germline V gene are SGHRS and YFSETQ. Using reference TRBV5-1 and TRBJ2-7 for the parts outside the CDR3, the full variable domain is KAGVTQTPRYLIKTRGQQVTLSCSPISGHRSVSWYQQTPGQGLQFLFEYFSETQRNKGNFPGRFSGRQFSNSRSEMNVSTLELGDSALYLCASAGTVEEQYFGPGTRLTVT.

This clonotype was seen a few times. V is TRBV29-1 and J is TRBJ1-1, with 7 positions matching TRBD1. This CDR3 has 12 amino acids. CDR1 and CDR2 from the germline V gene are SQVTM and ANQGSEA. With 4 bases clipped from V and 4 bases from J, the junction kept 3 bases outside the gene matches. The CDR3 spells CSVGDSFTEAFF. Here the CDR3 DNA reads TGCAGCGTTGGGGACAGTTTCACTGAAGCTTTCTTT.

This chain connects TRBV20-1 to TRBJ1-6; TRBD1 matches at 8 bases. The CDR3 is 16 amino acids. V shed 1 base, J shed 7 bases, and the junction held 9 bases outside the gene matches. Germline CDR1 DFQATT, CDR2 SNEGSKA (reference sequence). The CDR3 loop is CSARAWGGQENSPLHF. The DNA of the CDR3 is TGCAGTGCTAGAGCCTGGGGGGGACAGGAAAATTCACCCCTCCACTTT.

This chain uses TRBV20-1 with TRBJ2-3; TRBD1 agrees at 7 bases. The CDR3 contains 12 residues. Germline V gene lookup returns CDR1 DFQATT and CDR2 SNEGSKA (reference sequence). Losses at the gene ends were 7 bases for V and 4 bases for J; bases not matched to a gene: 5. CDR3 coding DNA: TGCAGTGAGGGGGACAGAGCAGATACGCAGTATTTT. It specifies CSEGDRADTQYF.

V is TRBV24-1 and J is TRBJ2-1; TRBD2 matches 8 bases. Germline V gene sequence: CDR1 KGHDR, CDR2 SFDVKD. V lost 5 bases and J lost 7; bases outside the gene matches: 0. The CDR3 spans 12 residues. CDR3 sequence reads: CATSVAGNEQFF. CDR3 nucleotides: TGTGCCACCAGTGTAGCGGGAAATGAGCAGTTCTTC.